This T cell receptor (beta chain) comes out of a study of CXCR3-negative and CXCR3-positive naive CD8 T cells. As regards this clonotype: The target antigen is unknown.

The CDR3 has 14 amino acids. CDR1 SQVTM and CDR2 ANQGSEA come from the germline V gene. Study observations and caveats: Greater hydrophobicity was found in TRB CDR3s of CXCR3-positive naive cells than of CXCR3-negative naive cells.

Libraries of TRB cDNA were made by 5' RACE and carried UMIs. TCRdb reworked the 5' RACE reads into one entry per CDR3 protein, no DNA. This sample's table has under 150,000 distinct CDR3 sequences. This TCR came from a human donor in good health. Some clones in this sample may be carry-over from other donors' samples. The material sequenced was naive CXCR3+ CD8+ T cells from blood. Subset here: CD45RO-CCR7+CD27+CD95- naive CD8+ T cells expressing CXCR3 (TNR3+). The V and J genes are TRBV29-1 and TRBJ2-1; TCRdb designates TRBD1, a call that cannot be tested without DNA. The CDR3 loop reads CSVAGTGGYNEQFF.